The 9 T cell receptor beta chains reported below all come from one sample, sequenced in a study of OX40 agonist ivuxolimab in advanced cancers. TCRdb keeps only in-frame clones here, not all; method: immunoSEQ multiplex PCR. The sample has about 20,000 clones; approximately 79% are singletons. The sequencing here drew on CD4+ or CD8+ T cells sorted from blood, taken in a trial of the OX40 agonist ivuxolimab. Source of these receptors: an adult with an advanced solid tumor such as melanoma, head and neck, liver or kidney cancer.

The V gene is TRBV6-4, the J gene TRBJ2-3, with 14 bases fitting TRBD2. With 0 bases clipped from V and 4 bases from J, the junction kept 0 bases outside the gene matches. Per the germline V gene, CDR1 is MRHNA and CDR2 is SNTAGT. The CDR3 loop spans 16 amino acids. CDR3: CASSDSTSGGADTQYF. The DNA for the CDR3 is TGTGCCAGCAGTGACTCGACTAGCGGGGGGGCAGATACGCAGTATTTT.

The V and J genes are TRBV27 and TRBJ2-3, with TRBD2 matching over 8 bases. This CDR3 comprises 16 residues. Per the germline V gene, CDR1 is MNHEY and CDR2 is SMNVEV (reference sequence). V gave up 7 bases and J gave up 0 bases; unmatched junction bases: 9. CDR3 nucleotide sequence: TGTGCCAGCAACTCAGCGGGGGAGCCTAGCACAGATACGCAGTATTTT. Translated, it gives CASNSAGEPSTDTQYF.

The J gene is TRBJ1-1, the V gene TRBV19; tentatively, D is TRBD1 (5 bases). The CDR3 spans 14 residues. V was clipped by 10 bases and J by 5 bases, with 20 bases between them. Germline V CDR1 and CDR2: LNHDA, SQIVND (reference sequence). This chain's CDR3 is CATVPGWGDTEAFF. CDR3 bases: TGTGCCACCGTTCCAGGATGGGGCGATACTGAAGCTTTCTTT.

The chain carries TRBV18 and TRBJ1-1; D is unresolved. The CDR3 is made up of 14 amino acids. Looked up from germline, CDR1 is KGHSH and CDR2 is LQKENI. V lost 3 bases and J 8 bases, leaving 16 bases between the germline ends. CDR3 sequence (DNA): TGTGCCAGCTCACCCTATCCGGGCGTGTTAGAAGCTTTCTTT. Encoded protein: CASSPYPGVLEAFF. The entire variable domain, with the rest obtained from reference TRBV18 and TRBJ1-1, is as follows: NAGVMQNPRHLVRRRGQEARLRCSPMKGHSHVYWYRQLPEEGLKFMVYLQKENIIDESGMPKERFSAEFPKEGPSILRIQQVVRGDSAAYFCASSPYPGVLEAFFGQGTRLTVV.

The V call is TRBV19, the J call TRBJ2-2, with TRBD1 as a possible D gene (5 bases). From germline, CDR1 is LNHDA and CDR2 SQIVND (reference sequence). CDR3 length: 14 residues. The ends were cut back, 3 bases at V and 3 bases at J, with 8 bases in the middle. The CDR3 DNA is TGTGCCAGTAGTATCAGGGAAGACACCGGGGAGCTGTTTTTT. Protein sequence: CASSIREDTGELFF.

The chain links TRBV19 to TRBJ2-7; the match to TRBD1 covers 8 bases. The length of the CDR3 is 13 residues. V lost 6 bases, J lost 2 bases, and 3 bases stayed unmatched. CDR1 is LNHDA and CDR2 is SQIVND in the germline V gene (reference sequence). For the CDR3, the DNA is TGTGCCAGTAGGAGGACAGGGACCTACGAGCAGTACTTC. Translating it yields CASRRTGTYEQYF.

The chain recombines TRBV10-3 with TRBJ2-6; D could derive from TRBD1 or TRBD2 (6 bases each). This CDR3 has 19 amino acids. Per the germline V gene, CDR1 is ENHRY and CDR2 is SYGVKD. V was trimmed by 2 bases and J by 0 bases, leaving 17 bases between them. CDR3 DNA sequence: TGTGCCATCAGTGAGCCGGGGGCTTGGGCGACCTCTGGGGCCAACGTCCTGACTTTC. Its translation is CAISEPGAWATSGANVLTF.

This clone occurred a few times. The chain is built from TRBV7-9 and TRBJ1-1, with no clear D. Germline values: CDR1 SEHNR, CDR2 FQNEAQ (reference sequence). V was clipped by 5 bases and J by 1 base, with 14 bases between them. The CDR3 consists of 15 residues. DNA of the CDR3: TGTGCCAGCAGCAACCGGGAAACACGGAACACTGAAGCTTTCTTT. This translates into CASSNRETRNTEAFF.

The rearrangement joins TRBV7-6 to TRBJ2-5, with a weak D call TRBD1 (6 bases). This CDR3 is built from 15 residues. V was trimmed by 3 bases and J by 4 bases, leaving 15 bases between them. Germline V gives CDR1 SGHVS, CDR2 FNYEAQ. This chain's CDR3 is CASSLDGQRRETQYF. In nucleotides, the CDR3 is TGTGCCAGCAGCTTGGACGGACAGCGGAGAGAGACCCAGTACTTC.